This T cell receptor beta chain is from a study of blood T cell repertoires in COVID-19. On the study more broadly: Samples taken during acute and convalescent COVID-19 were collected in the United States, Italy and Spain. The cDNA or gDNA used as material had been derived from T cells, B-cell-depleted T cells, or PBMCs.

Per the study methods: Estimates of nucleated cell counts were drawn from the amplification of reference gene primers. Clones were sequenced by immunoSEQ multiplex PCR, and TCRdb holds only the in-frame ones, with some missing. V, J and clone size are those of that table, while D and trimming were read from the DNA. This table holds around 35,000 clones, approximately 91% found once. Source material: peripheral blood. The receptor was derived from a human donor in a cohort sampled during active COVID-19.

CDR3 protein: CASRPRDRGTEAFF. For the CDR3, the DNA is TGTGCCAGCAGACCTCGGGACAGGGGAACTGAAGCTTTCTTT. The rearrangement uses TRBV2 and TRBJ1-1, with 10 bases aligning to TRBD1. CDR1 is SNHLY and CDR2 is FYNNEI in the germline V gene. With 6 bases clipped from V and 5 bases from J, the junction kept 6 bases outside the gene matches. This CDR3 contains 14 residues.